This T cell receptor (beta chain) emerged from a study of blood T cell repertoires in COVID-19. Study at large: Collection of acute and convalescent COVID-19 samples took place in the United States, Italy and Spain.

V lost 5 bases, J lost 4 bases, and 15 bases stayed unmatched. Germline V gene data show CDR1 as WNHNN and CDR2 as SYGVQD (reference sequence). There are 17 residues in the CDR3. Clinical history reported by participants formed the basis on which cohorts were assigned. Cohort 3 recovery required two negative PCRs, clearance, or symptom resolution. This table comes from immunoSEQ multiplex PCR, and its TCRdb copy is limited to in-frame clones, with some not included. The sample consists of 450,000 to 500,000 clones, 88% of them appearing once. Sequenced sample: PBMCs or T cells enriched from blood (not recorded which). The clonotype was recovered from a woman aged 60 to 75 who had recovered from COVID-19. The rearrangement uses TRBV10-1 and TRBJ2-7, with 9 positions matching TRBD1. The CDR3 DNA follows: TGCGCCAGCAGTTGGCTGGATGGGACAGGGTGCTTTTACGAGCAGTACGTC. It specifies CASSWLDGTGCFYEQYV.